A selection of T cell receptor beta chains follows, all from one sample in a study of Ad26.COV2.S vaccination and SARS-CoV-2 variants. This table comes from immunoSEQ multiplex PCR, and its TCRdb copy is limited to in-frame clones, with some not included. The sample lists roughly 320,000 clones, approximately 80% occurring once. Material: peripheral blood, obtained in a trial of Ad26.COV2.S vaccine versus placebo. These receptor sequences come from a person between 18 and 59 years old who received the Ad26.COV2.S COVID-19 vaccine or a placebo. The CDR3 runs from the conserved cysteine through the conserved F or W. The D gene is left open where the match is weak. Clone size is not always given. Where it is, it says once, few, many or a class for expanded clones.

J gene,V gene,D gene,clone size,CDR3 protein,CDR3 DNA
TRBJ1-5,TRBV23-1,NA,NA,CASSQSTRPRRSNQPQHF,TGCGCCAGCAGTCAATCGACACGACCCCGGAGGAGCAATCAGCCCCAGCATTTT
TRBJ1-1,TRBV20-1,NA,NA,CSAALNTEAFF,TGCAGTGCTGCACTGAACACTGAAGCTTTCTTT
TRBJ1-2,TRBV2,NA,few,CATPPRAYGNYGYTF,TGTGCCACCCCCCCGCGGGCCTATGGAAACTATGGCTACACCTTC
TRBJ2-1,TRBV27,TRBD2,NA,CASLVSGGTFSYNEQFF,TGTGCCAGCCTCGTCAGCGGGGGGACCTTCTCCTACAATGAGCAGTTCTTC
TRBJ1-3,TRBV12-3/TRBV12-4,NA,few,CASSFSDTIYF,TGTGCCAGCAGTTTCAGCGACACCATATATTTT
TRBJ2-7,TRBV28,TRBD1,NA,CASSHGQGAASSYEQYF,TGTGCCAGCAGTCATGGACAGGGGGCTGCCTCCTCCTACGAGCAGTACTTC
TRBJ2-2,TRBV5-1,TRBD1,NA,CASKGAAGELFF,TGCGCCAGCAAGGGGGCTGCCGGGGAGCTGTTTTTT
TRBJ1-4,TRBV5-1,NA,many,CASSAQATNEKLFF,TGCGCCAGCAGCGCCCAGGCAACTAATGAAAAACTGTTTTTT
TRBJ2-5,TRBV24-1,NA,NA,CATSDLIGETQYF,TGTGCCACCAGTGATTTAATAGGAGAGACCCAGTACTTC
TRBJ1-2,TRBV29-1,NA,NA,CSVDKGLQDYGYTF,TGCAGCGTTGACAAAGGACTACAAGACTATGGCTACACCTTC
TRBJ2-7,TRBV3-1/TRBV3-2,NA,NA,CASSRQATQGSEQYF,TGTGCCAGCAGCCGTCAAGCCACACAAGGGAGCGAGCAGTACTTC
TRBJ2-7,TRBV5-4,NA,once,CASSVDRNEQYF,TGTGCCAGCAGCGTTGACAGGAACGAGCAGTACTTC
TRBJ1-2,TRBV12-3/TRBV12-4,NA,NA,CASSLGGASGYTF,TGTGCCAGCAGTTTGGGAGGGGCGAGCGGCTACACCTTC
TRBJ2-3,TRBV3-1/TRBV3-2,NA,NA,CASSQFDTQYF,TGTGCCAGCAGCCAATTTGATACGCAGTATTTT
TRBJ2-7,TRBV11-2,NA,NA,CASSLWGIHEQYF,TGTGCCAGCAGCTTATGGGGGATCCACGAGCAGTACTTC
TRBJ1-1,TRBV10-1,NA,NA,CAGKWPRDTEAFF,TGCGCCGGGAAGTGGCCTAGGGACACTGAAGCTTTCTTT
TRBJ1-3,TRBV9,NA,NA,CASSGMRESSGNTIYF,TGTGCCAGCAGCGGTATGAGGGAGAGCTCTGGAAACACCATATATTTT
TRBJ1-2,TRBV4-1,TRBD1,NA,CASSLHTPGQGAEGYTF,TGCGCCAGCAGCCTACATACGCCGGGACAGGGGGCTGAAGGCTACACCTTC
TRBJ1-2,TRBV6-1,NA,NA,CASSEGAGRVGGYTF,TGTGCCAGCAGTGAAGGTGCAGGCCGCGTTGGTGGCTACACCTTC
TRBJ2-1,TRBV5-6,NA,NA,CASSPEIYNEQFF,TGTGCCAGCAGCCCCGAAATCTACAATGAGCAGTTCTTC
TRBJ1-2,TRBV29-1,NA,NA,CSLKLGPAYGYTF,TGCAGCCTGAAATTGGGGCCCGCATATGGCTACACCTTC
TRBJ1-4,TRBV2,TRBD1,NA,CASSLQGATNEKLFF,TGTGCCAGCAGTTTACAGGGGGCAACTAATGAAAAACTGTTTTTT